Listed below are T cell receptor beta chains from one sample, sequenced in a study of blood T cells in healthy people across ages. TCRdb re-called the 5' RACE reads with MiXCR, one entry per CDR3 protein. Altogether about a million distinct CDR3 sequences are present, about 48% being singletons, with the ten largest covering under 15%. The sequencing sample was made of blood. Receptor source: a man aged 25-45 years in good health. Each CDR3 is given with its conserved first and last residue. D genes are given only for firm matches. Clone size, where shown, is once, few, many, or a class for clones that have expanded.

cdr3_nt	cdr3_aa	clone_size	d_call	j_call	v_call
TGTGCCAGCAGCTCGACTTACCAAGAGACCCAGTACTTC	CASSSTYQETQYF	few	.	TRBJ2-5	TRBV7-3
TGTGCCAGCAGGGGTGGGGGGCGGTATGAAAAACTGTTTTTT	CASRGGGRYEKLFF	.	.	TRBJ1-4	TRBV28
TGCGCCAGCAGCCCGACCGGACAGGGGGACACTGAAGCTTTCTTT	CASSPTGQGDTEAFF	.	TRBD1	TRBJ1-1	TRBV5-1
TGTGCCAGCAGCTCCACACCGGGACTCCGCACAAATACGCAGTATTTT	CASSSTPGLRTNTQYF	.	.	TRBJ2-3	TRBV9
TGTGCCAGCAGACCACAGGGGGGTAACTATGGCTACACCTTC	CASRPQGGNYGYTF	.	TRBD1	TRBJ1-2	TRBV27
TGCAGTGCCATCAGCGGGACCGTCAGAGGGGAGCTGTTTTTT	CSAISGTVRGELFF	.	TRBD2	TRBJ2-2	TRBV20-1
TGCGCCAGCAGAGGCGGGTCTAGCACAGATACGCAGTATTTT	CASRGGSSTDTQYF	.	.	TRBJ2-3	TRBV5-1
TGTGCCAGCAGTTTACGGGGAGCTCAGCCCCAGCATTTT	CASSLRGAQPQHF	.	.	TRBJ1-5	TRBV27
TGTGCCATCAGTGTGGGGGACGTGAGCTCCTATAATTCACCCCTCCACTTT	CAISVGDVSSYNSPLHF	many	.	TRBJ1-6	TRBV10-3
TGTGCCAGTAGTATGGGCTCGGGGTACCGAAGTGAGACCCAGTACTTC	CASSMGSGYRSETQYF	.	.	TRBJ2-5	TRBV19
TGCGCCAGCAGCCCTACCGCGACAGGGGGCGAAAGAGCTTTCTTT	CASSPTATGGERAFF	.	TRBD1	TRBJ1-1	TRBV5-1
TGTGCCAGCAGCTTTAATCCCGGGGGAATCCAAGAGACCCAGTACTTC	CASSFNPGGIQETQYF	few	.	TRBJ2-5	TRBV7-2
TGCGCCAGCAGCCACCTCGGACAGACGAACACTGAAGCTTTCTTT	CASSHLGQTNTEAFF	.	.	TRBJ1-1	TRBV4-3
TGTGCCAGCAGTGCGGGAGGCCATCGCACAGATACGCAGTATTTT	CASSAGGHRTDTQYF	.	TRBD2	TRBJ2-3	TRBV6-4
TGTGCCAGCAGTTTGATAGCGGGGGGGATCTACGAGCAGTACTTC	CASSLIAGGIYEQYF	few	TRBD2	TRBJ2-7	TRBV12-3/TRBV12-4
TGTGCCAGCAGCTTTAGGGGCCTCGGGGTGTCTGGCACAGATACGCAGTATTTT	CASSFRGLGVSGTDTQYF	few	.	TRBJ2-3	TRBV7-2
TGCGCCAGCAGCCAACCCTTATCCGGGGGGGCCTACAATGAGCAGTTCTTC	CASSQPLSGGAYNEQFF	.	TRBD2	TRBJ2-1	TRBV4-1
TGCAGTGCCATCGGTGCACAGGGAATCCCAGATACGCAGTATTTT	CSAIGAQGIPDTQYF	.	.	TRBJ2-3	TRBV20-1
TGTGCCAGCAGCCACTTGGGCCAGGGCGGCAATCAGCCCCAGCATTTT	CASSHLGQGGNQPQHF	.	.	TRBJ1-5	TRBV4-2
TGTGCCAGCGGACGTGGTGGTTCGCGTAATTCACCCCTCCACTTT	CASGRGGSRNSPLHF	.	.	TRBJ1-6	TRBV7-6
TGTGCCAGCAGCTTTCTCGCAGGCGGGGAGCAGTACTTC	CASSFLAGGEQYF	few	.	TRBJ2-7	TRBV7-2
TGTGCCATCAGTGACGCTAGCGGGTCCTACGAGCAGTACTTC	CAISDASGSYEQYF	.	TRBD2	TRBJ2-7	TRBV10-3
TGCGCCAGCAGCCAGGGAATTATTAGCGGGGGGGCCTACAATGAGCAGTTCTTC	CASSQGIISGGAYNEQFF	.	TRBD2	TRBJ2-1	TRBV4-1
TGCAGTGCTAGAGATCCAGGAGGGGACTATGGCTACACCTTC	CSARDPGGDYGYTF	few	.	TRBJ1-2	TRBV20-1
TGTGCCAGCAGCGGCAGGGAAAAAACTACGCAGTATTTT	CASSGREKTTQYF	.	.	TRBJ2-3	TRBV28
TGCGCCAGCAGTCTAACAGGAATCGAGCAGTACTTC	CASSLTGIEQYF	once	.	TRBJ2-7	TRBV4-1
TGTGCCAGCAGCTTGGCCCAGGGGAACGATGAGCAGTTCTTC	CASSLAQGNDEQFF	.	.	TRBJ2-1	TRBV5-6
TGTGCCAGCAGCTTGGTCAGGGGGCCAATCTACGAGCAGTACTTC	CASSLVRGPIYEQYF	.	TRBD1	TRBJ2-7	TRBV5-6
TGTGCCAGCAGTTCTACAGGGCCCCAAGAGACCCAGTACTTC	CASSSTGPQETQYF	many	.	TRBJ2-5	TRBV6-5
TGTGCCAGCAGCCCGAGTTTCGAGCAGTACTTC	CASSPSFEQYF	.	.	TRBJ2-7	TRBV7-9
TGTGCCAGCAGGCTCGGGGGACAGGGCACAGATACGCAGTATTTT	CASRLGGQGTDTQYF	.	TRBD1	TRBJ2-3	TRBV12-3/TRBV12-4
TGTGCCAGCAGTCCCCGGGACAGGGGAAGTTCTGAAGCTTTCTTT	CASSPRDRGSSEAFF	few	TRBD1	TRBJ1-1	TRBV6-6
TGCGCCAGCAGCCAACTCCCAGGACAGGGAAGGTATGGCTACACCTTC	CASSQLPGQGRYGYTF	.	TRBD1	TRBJ1-2	TRBV4-1
TGTGCCTGGAGTCCCAGACAGGACTCCTACGAGCAGTACTTC	CAWSPRQDSYEQYF	.	.	TRBJ2-7	TRBV30
TGCAGTGCTAGATATTCATACCGCAGGAGAGCGGGGGGGCCCACAGATACGCAGTATTTT	CSARYSYRRRAGGPTDTQYF	few	TRBD2	TRBJ2-3	TRBV20-1
TGTGCCAGCAGTTACACCCGACTAGCGGGGGGCCTCAACATTCAGTACTTC	CASSYTRLAGGLNIQYF	few	TRBD2	TRBJ2-4	TRBV6-5
TGTGCCAGCAGTTCCCCTAGGACAGGGAGCTCCTACAATGAGCAGTTCTTC	CASSSPRTGSSYNEQFF	few	TRBD1	TRBJ2-1	TRBV27
TGTGCCACAGCGGAGGGACGTGGTACGCAGTATTTT	CATAEGRGTQYF	many	.	TRBJ2-3	TRBV24-1
TGTGCCAGCAGCCAAGGCCTCACGGGGCTAGCGGCCCAGTATTTT	CASSQGLTGLAAQYF	few	TRBD2	TRBJ2-3	TRBV4-2
TGTGCCAGCAGCCAAGGTCGACAGGGCGAGCAGTACTTC	CASSQGRQGEQYF	few	TRBD1	TRBJ2-7	TRBV3-1